These T cell receptor beta chains were read from a single sample in a study of control samples from healthy donors and cancer patients. Using immunoSEQ multiplex PCR, the repertoire was profiled, and TCRdb retains in-frame clones only, with some absent. The sample lists about 69,000 clones, 85% to 90% seen once, with about a fifth in the top ten. Sequencing was done on a sample of PBMCs. Receptors originate from a man in his 60s with lung cancer. The CDR3 runs from the conserved cysteine through the conserved F or W. Fields, in order: J gene, clone size, D gene, V gene, CDR3 protein, CDR3 DNA. A D gene is named only where the DNA matches it firmly. Clone sizes are given selectively: once, few, many, or a class where the clone is expanded.

TRBJ2-3	-	TRBD1	TRBV19	CASSTGQVTDTQYF	TGTGCCAGTAGTACAGGACAGGTCACAGATACGCAGTATTTT
TRBJ2-7	-	-	TRBV18	CASSDNLNTYEQYF	TGTGCCAGCTCCGACAACCTAAACACCTACGAGCAGTACTTC
TRBJ1-5	-	-	TRBV6-6	CASRDYSNQPQHF	TGTGCCAGCAGGGATTATAGCAATCAGCCCCAGCATTTT
TRBJ1-2	-	-	TRBV30	CAWSVSSTATYGYTF	TGTGCCTGGAGTGTAAGTTCGACCGCCACCTATGGCTACACCTTC
TRBJ2-5	-	TRBD2	TRBV9	CASSVGTSQETQYF	TGTGCCAGCAGCGTAGGGACTAGTCAAGAGACCCAGTACTTC
TRBJ1-1	once	-	TRBV6-5	CASSLMNTEAFF	TGTGCCAGCAGCTTGATGAACACTGAAGCTTTCTTT
TRBJ1-1	once	-	TRBV11-3	CASRGITEAFF	TGTGCCAGCAGGGGAATAACTGAAGCTTTCTTT
TRBJ2-3	-	TRBD2	TRBV18	CASSPSSGSTDTKYF	TGTGCCAGCTCACCATCTAGCGGTAGCACAGATACGAAGTATTTT
TRBJ2-3	-	-	TRBV6-5	CASKRASTDTQYF	TGTGCCAGCAAGAGGGCCAGCACAGATACGCAGTATTTT
TRBJ1-6	-	-	TRBV6-5	CASTSGYNSPLHF	TGTGCCAGCACTTCGGGCTATAATTCACCCCTCCACTTT
TRBJ2-5	once	TRBD2	TRBV5-4	CASSPTSGQQETQYF	TGTGCCAGCAGTCCGACTAGCGGTCAACAAGAGACCCAGTACTTC
TRBJ1-1	-	-	TRBV30	CAWSVDNSNTEAFF	TGTGCCTGGAGTGTGGACAACTCGAACACTGAAGCTTTCTTT
TRBJ1-4	-	-	TRBV2	CASRGGSTNEKLFF	TGTGCCAGCAGAGGGGGTAGCACTAATGAAAAACTGTTTTTT
TRBJ2-1	-	-	TRBV7-2	CASSLVTGYNEQFF	TGTGCCAGCAGCTTAGTGACAGGCTACAATGAGCAGTTCTTC
TRBJ2-7	-	TRBD1	TRBV3-1/TRBV3-2	CASSQRSPGQGPYEQYF	TGTGCCAGCAGCCAAAGAAGTCCGGGACAGGGACCCTACGAGCAGTACTTC
TRBJ1-6	-	-	TRBV12-3/TRBV12-4	CASSEGVRSPLHF	TGTGCCAGCAGTGAGGGGGTTCGATCACCCCTCCACTTT
TRBJ2-5	-	-	TRBV9	CASSVEGGPETQYF	TGTGCCAGCAGCGTAGAGGGGGGGCCAGAGACCCAGTACTTC
TRBJ1-5	-	TRBD1	TRBV7-8	CASSPRDSNSNQPQHF	TGTGCCAGCAGCCCGAGGGACAGCAATAGCAATCAGCCCCAGCATTTT
TRBJ2-3	-	TRBD2	TRBV9	CASSVGVAGTSTDTQYF	TGTGCCAGCAGCGTAGGGGTAGCGGGGACGAGCACAGATACGCAGTATTTT
TRBJ1-6	-	TRBD1	TRBV9	CASSPDRALGSPLHF	TGTGCCAGCAGCCCGGACAGGGCGTTAGGTTCACCCCTCCACTTT
TRBJ2-5	-	-	TRBV6-5	CASSYSGGPRETQYF	TGTGCCAGCAGTTACTCGGGCGGACCGAGGGAGACCCAGTACTTC
TRBJ2-2	-	-	TRBV19	CASRVVGIGQWLFF	TGTGCCAGTAGAGTAGTGGGGATCGGACAGTGGCTGTTTTTT
TRBJ1-6	-	-	TRBV7-9	CASSRLGQLGSPLHF	TGTGCCAGCAGCCGCTTGGGACAACTTGGGTCACCCCTCCACTTT
TRBJ2-3	once	-	TRBV5-1	CASSLAQLTDTQYF	TGCGCCAGCAGCTTGGCACAGCTCACAGATACGCAGTATTTT
TRBJ1-4	-	-	TRBV20-1	CSALSAEKLFF	TGCAGTGCCCTATCGGCCGAAAAACTGTTTTTT
TRBJ1-3	-	TRBD1	TRBV7-6	CASSTGTVLSSSGNTIYF	TGTGCCAGCAGCACGGGGACAGTATTATCCAGCTCTGGAAACACCATATATTTT
TRBJ1-4	-	-	TRBV5-1	CASSLSGTANEKLFF	TGCGCCAGCAGCTTATCCGGTACGGCTAATGAAAAACTGTTTTTT
TRBJ2-7	-	TRBD1	TRBV4-1	CASSQDLPRQGAYEQYF	TGCGCCAGCAGCCAAGATCTGCCCCGGCAGGGGGCTTACGAGCAGTACTTC
TRBJ1-2	-	-	TRBV10-2	CASSDILLVDGYTF	TGCGCCAGCAGTGATATTTTGCTGGTGGACGGCTACACCTTC
TRBJ2-1	-	TRBD1	TRBV5-4	CASRKGQGLSFYNEQFF	TGTGCCAGCAGAAAGGGACAGGGCCTTTCCTTTTACAATGAGCAGTTCTTC
TRBJ2-2	-	TRBD2	TRBV5-1	CASNGGGLSTGELFF	TGCGCCAGCAATGGCGGGGGGCTATCTACCGGGGAGCTGTTTTTT
TRBJ2-2	-	TRBD1	TRBV11-2	CASSIRGQGLSYTGELFF	TGTGCCAGCAGCATACGGGGACAGGGGCTTTCTTACACCGGGGAGCTGTTTTTT
TRBJ1-4	-	-	TRBV7-9	CASSLASGSQANEKLFF	TGTGCCAGCAGCCTAGCCTCCGGGTCTCAAGCCAATGAAAAACTGTTTTTT
TRBJ2-2	-	-	TRBV3-1/TRBV3-2	CASSQVQNTGELFF	TGTGCCAGCAGCCAAGTGCAAAACACCGGGGAGCTGTTTTTT
TRBJ2-1	-	-	TRBV10-3	CAIESRGPGSYNEQFF	TGTGCCATCGAATCCCGGGGCCCGGGCTCCTACAATGAGCAGTTCTTC
TRBJ1-2	-	-	TRBV11-3	CASSLLDRGYTF	TGTGCCAGCAGCCTTCTGGATCGGGGCTACACCTTC